This entry lists 26 T cell receptor beta chains sequenced from one sample in a study of identical twins. TCRdb reprocessed the 5' RACE reads with MiXCR, giving one entry per CDR3 protein. Among roughly 570,000 distinct CDR3 sequences listed, approximately 9.6% were seen once. This sample also appeared in a second study, on yellow fever vaccine responses in identical twins.

The sequencing input was PBMCs. These receptors all stem from a woman younger than 35 in good health.

The rearrangement uses TRBV10-3 and TRBJ2-1; 7 bases are a match to TRBD2. The CDR3 contains 16 residues. V lost 3 bases and J lost 4; bases outside the gene matches: 9. Germline CDR1 ENHRY, CDR2 SYGVKD. CDR3 DNA sequence: TGTGCCATCAGTGATCCACCCGGGGAGGGATACAATGAGCAGTTCTTC. It encodes CAISDPPGEGYNEQFF.

In this sample, this clonotype turned up a few times. CDR3 loop: CASSQDLISGSSFDEQYF. As DNA, the CDR3 is TGCGCCAGCAGCCAAGATTTGATTAGCGGGAGTTCCTTCGACGAGCAGTACTTC. The rearrangement links TRBV4-3 to TRBJ2-7; 9 nucleotides agree with TRBD2. V shed 0 bases and J 5 bases; nucleotides not matched to a gene: 14. Germline loops: CDR1 LGHNA, CDR2 YSLEER. The CDR3 sequence is 18 residues long.

This clonotype was recorded at least ten times. The V gene is TRBV29-1, the J gene TRBJ2-6; D is unresolved. This CDR3 has 15 residues. V dropped 6 bases and J dropped 0 bases, with 12 bases sitting between them. Per germline, CDR1 SQVTM and CDR2 ANQGSEA. DNA of the CDR3: TGCAGCGTGCCCCTAGTAAGCTCTGGGGCCAACGTCCTGACTTTC. Encoded protein: CSVPLVSSGANVLTF.

This clonotype was found many times. V and J are TRBV29-1 and TRBJ2-1; D is uncertain. Trimming removed 5 bases at V and 6 bases at J, with 20 bases between. The germline V gene has CDR1 SQVTM and CDR2 ANQGSEA. CDR3 length: 15 amino acids. The DNA for the CDR3 is TGCAGCGTTCCTAGACCCGGGCCCTCTCCCAATGAGCAGTTCTTC. It codes for CSVPRPGPSPNEQFF.

The rearrangement links TRBV20-1 to TRBJ2-3; possibly TRBD2 for D (6 bases). Per the germline V gene, CDR1 is DFQATT and CDR2 is SNEGSKA (reference sequence). The CDR3 has 15 residues. Trimming removed 1 base at V and 1 base at J, with 12 bases between. DNA of the CDR3: TGCAGTGCTAGAGTCGTGGGGGGACGCACAGATACGCAGTATTTT. Translation: CSARVVGGRTDTQYF.

The gene calls are TRBV5-7 and TRBJ2-1, with unresolved D. TRBV5-7 is annotated as an ORF whose role is uncertain. The CDR3 runs to 14 residues. V was cut by 4 bases and J by 7 bases, with 15 bases left in between. CDR3 residues: CASSEWGVKNEQFF. CDR3 nucleotides: TGTGCCAGCAGCGAATGGGGTGTTAAGAATGAGCAGTTCTTC.

This rearrangement joins TRBV7-2 to TRBJ2-7; a possible D gene is TRBD2 (6 bases). V gave up 3 bases and J gave up 2 bases, with 14 bases separating them. Per the germline V gene, CDR1 is SGHTA and CDR2 is FQGNSA. CDR3 length equals 15 residues. In DNA, the CDR3 is TGTGCCAGCAGCTTTCGTGGGGGGATGGCCTACGAGCAGTACTTC. It codes for CASSFRGGMAYEQYF.

This clonotype showed up just a few times. The J gene is TRBJ2-1, the V gene TRBV27, with D perhaps matching TRBD1 or TRBD2 (5 bases each). CDR1 and CDR2 from the germline V gene are MNHEY and SMNVEV (reference sequence). V was cut by 6 bases and J by 9 bases, with 21 bases left in between. CDR3 length: 15 amino acids. The CDR3 nucleotides read TGTGCCAGCAGCGGGGCGCAAAACCCGGTTACTGAGCAGTTCTTC. Translating gives CASSGAQNPVTEQFF.

This clonotype was picked up a small number of times. The V gene is TRBV24-1, the J gene TRBJ2-3; D gene ambiguous. The CDR3 runs 11 residues. CDR1 is KGHDR and CDR2 is SFDVKD in the germline V gene. Deletions cut 9 bases from V and 7 bases from J, with 10 bases between. For the CDR3, the DNA is TGTGCCACCGGTCTGGGGTATACGCAGTATTTT. Residues: CATGLGYTQYF.

This chain uses TRBV24-1 with TRBJ2-7; maybe TRBD1 (5 bases). The CDR3 is made up of 14 amino acids. Deletions cut 3 bases from V and 5 bases from J, with 13 bases between. The V gene's germline CDR1 is KGHDR and CDR2 SFDVKD. The CDR3: CATSDSTMGHEQYF. CDR3 in DNA: TGTGCCACCAGTGATAGTACCATGGGGCACGAGCAGTACTTC.

V is TRBV10-3 and J is TRBJ1-3, with unresolved D. The V and J ends lost 7 bases and 0 bases respectively, with 7 bases between them. The CDR3 has 13 amino acids. Per the germline V gene, CDR1 is ENHRY and CDR2 is SYGVKD. This CDR3 is CAIIGDSGNTIYF. The CDR3 coding sequence is TGTGCCATCATTGGGGACTCTGGAAACACCATATATTTT.

This clonotype appeared a few times. An end of the junction does not agree with germline; a read error may underlie this. The genes are TRBV7-7 and TRBJ2-5; a possible D gene is TRBD2 (6 bases). CDR1 is SSHAT, CDR2 FNYEAQ, per germline (reference sequence). The CDR3 length is 13 residues. CDR3 in amino acids: CASSPGDQETQYF. DNA of the CDR3: TGTGCTAGCAGCCCGGGAGACCAAGAGACCCAGTACTTC. Full variable domain (remainder filled in from reference TRBV7-7 and TRBJ2-5): GAGVSQSPRYKVTKRGQDVTLRCDPISSHATLYWYQQALGQGPEFLTYFNYEAQPDKSGLPSDRFSAERPEGSISTLTIQRTEQRDSAMYRCASSPGDQETQYFGPGTRLLVL.

A remark on this clonotype: A much larger clone differs by one base, so this may be a read error. The J gene is TRBJ1-3, the V gene TRBV7-2; TRBD1 aligns across 8 bases. The CDR3 is 14 amino acids. The V gene's germline CDR1 is SGHTA and CDR2 FQGNSA. CDR3 sequence: CASGFTGGGNTIYF. Written as DNA, the CDR3 is TGTGCCAGCGGCTTTACAGGGGGAGGAAACACCATATATTTT.

V gene TRBV4-3 combines with J gene TRBJ2-7; the D gene is possibly TRBD2 (6 bases). Germline CDR1 is LGHNA and CDR2 is YSLEER. The CDR3 totals 15 residues. The ends were cut back, 0 bases at V and 1 base at J, with 10 bases in the middle. This chain's CDR3 is CASSQEEEGSYEQYF. The CDR3 region has the DNA TGCGCCAGCAGCCAAGAGGAGGAGGGGTCCTACGAGCAGTACTTC.

This clonotype was seen only a few times. This chain links TRBV5-1 with TRBJ2-1, with unresolved D. Germline CDR1 and CDR2: SGHRS and YFSETQ. Between the trimmed V and J ends, which lost 0 bases and 4 bases, there was a span of 11 bases. The CDR3 contains 15 residues. CDR3 nucleotide sequence: TGCGCCAGCAGCTTGGACTCCCCCCAATACAATGAGCAGTTCTTC. Its protein is CASSLDSPQYNEQFF.

This clonotype was seen repeatedly, ten times or more. The chain combines TRBV6-2 or TRBV6-3 with TRBJ2-7; D might be TRBD1 (7 bases). Germline V CDR1 and CDR2: MNHEY, SVGEGT. The CDR3 covers 15 residues. The V gene lost 4 bases and the J gene lost 3 bases, with 16 bases spanning the gap. As DNA, the CDR3 is TGTGCCAGCAGTTGGCCGGGGGACAGAATCTACGAGCAGTACTTC. Protein: CASSWPGDRIYEQYF.

The chain uses TRBV9 and TRBJ2-3, with a weak D call TRBD2 (6 bases). There are 14 residues in the CDR3. V was shortened by 3 bases and J by 6 bases, with 14 bases between the two germline ends. Germline V gene data show CDR1 as SGDLS and CDR2 as YYNGEE. The CDR3, as DNA: TGTGCCAGCAGCGATCCGGGACTCTCGGATACGCAGTATTTT. Its protein is CASSDPGLSDTQYF.

The chain uses TRBV15 and TRBJ2-7, with 7 bases fitting TRBD1. V trimming: 8 bases; J trimming: 5 bases; junction bases outside the gene matches: 15. CDR1 LNHNV and CDR2 YYDKDF come from the germline V gene (reference sequence). The CDR3 has 15 residues. CDR3 in amino acids: CATYSPGQPTDEQYF. The CDR3 coding sequence is TGTGCCACCTATAGCCCGGGACAGCCAACGGACGAGCAGTACTTC.

The chain joins TRBV6-6 to TRBJ2-7, with D perhaps matching TRBD1 or TRBD2 (5 bases each). Between the trimmed V and J ends, which lost 5 bases and 0 bases, there was a span of 14 bases. This CDR3 contains 15 residues. CDR1 and CDR2 (germline): MNHNY, SVGAGI (reference sequence). CDR3 region: CASSRDRTFSYEQYF. As DNA, the CDR3 is TGTGCCAGCAGTCGGGACCGAACGTTCTCCTACGAGCAGTACTTC.

This clonotype was counted at least ten times. The chain has TRBV6-5 and TRBJ1-1; 8 bases are shared with TRBD1. From germline, CDR1 is MNHEY and CDR2 SVGAGI. The junction had 5 bases not matched to a gene; V was cut back by 4 bases and J by 1 base. The CDR3 extends over 15 amino acids. The CDR3 nucleotides read TGTGCCAGCAGTTTAAACAGGGGGTGGAACACTGAAGCTTTCTTT. This sequence encodes CASSLNRGWNTEAFF.

This sequence joins TRBV11-2 and TRBJ2-7; D not certain. The CDR3 sequence is 14 residues long. Germline V CDR1 and CDR2: SGHAT, FQNNGV. The V end was cut by 5 bases, the J end by 2 bases, with 13 bases between. Written as DNA, the CDR3 is TGTGCCAGCAGCCGACCCCGGGCTCCCTACGAGCAGTACTTC. This gives the protein CASSRPRAPYEQYF.

V is TRBV19 and J is TRBJ2-6, with TRBD1 identical over 11 bases. From germline, CDR1 is LNHDA and CDR2 SQIVND (reference sequence). CDR3 size: 18 residues. Trimming removed 2 bases from V and 1 base from J; junction bases left unmatched: 4. CDR3 bases: TGTGCCAGTAGTATAACGGGACAGGGGGGTTCTGGGGCCAACGTCCTGACTTTC. Residues: CASSITGQGGSGANVLTF.

This clonotype was detected ten times or more. The chain recombines TRBV29-1 with TRBJ2-3, with a tentative D call TRBD1 (6 bases). The CDR3 extends over 14 amino acids. The germline V and J ends were trimmed by 4 bases and 2 bases, with 13 bases remaining between them. Germline V CDR1 and CDR2: SQVTM, ANQGSEA. The CDR3 nucleotides read TGCAGCGTTGTGTACAGGGTTAACACAGATACGCAGTATTTT. Translated: CSVVYRVNTDTQYF.

This chain joins TRBV2 and TRBJ2-1, with 7 bases identical to TRBD1. Germline values: CDR1 SNHLY, CDR2 FYNNEI. Trimming at V came to 10 bases and at J to 6 bases, leaving 12 bases not matched to a gene. This CDR3 contains 14 residues. The chain's CDR3 is CATGQTFLLNEQFF. The DNA for the CDR3 is TGTGCCACGGGACAGACCTTTTTACTCAATGAGCAGTTCTTC.

The table lists this clonotype with many counts. The chain joins TRBV7-8 to TRBJ2-3; 8 bases are shared with TRBD1. Germline CDR1 reads SGHVS; CDR2 reads FQNEAQ. J lost 6 bases, V lost 1 base, and 6 bases had no gene match. The CDR3 has 15 amino acids. The CDR3 here is CASSLVTGGTDTQYF. The CDR3 nucleotides read TGTGCCAGCAGCTTAGTTACAGGGGGTACGGATACGCAGTATTTT.

This clonotype was detected only a few times. The chain carries TRBV6-1 and TRBJ1-1, with 9 bases identical to TRBD1. V shed 6 bases, J shed 4 bases, and the junction held 12 bases outside the gene matches. The germline V gene has CDR1 MNHNS and CDR2 SASEGT. The CDR3 consists of 16 residues. In nucleotides, the CDR3 is TGTGCCAGCAGGGAGACTGCCGGGACAGGGCGCACTGAAGCTTTCTTT. Residues: CASRETAGTGRTEAFF.